Following are 22 T cell receptor beta chains from one sample sequenced in a study of T-cell reconstitution after alpha-beta-depleted transplantation in children (dated by TCRdb to between 2015 and 2016). The library relied on PCR. The listed sequencing device is Illumina HiSeq 2500. Molecular barcoding was employed in the preparation of TCR libraries, with unique molecular identifiers being used to normalize TCRbeta repertoire quantification. Using fastp trimming at Q25 and MiXCR clonotype assembly, TCRdb reanalyzed the public sequencing data and kept in-frame beta chains. Rows with a matching CDR3 protein are joined into one entry that keeps the most common DNA and genes. The sample has some 520,000 distinct CDR3 sequences on record, 32% of them singletons. 2% to 3% of the sample is in the top ten clones. Source: PBMCs from the stem cell graft donor, taken from the stem cell graft. All receptors derive from a human donor who donated a stem cell graft to a child with aplastic anemia.

The chain combines TRBV24-1 with TRBJ1-5, with no clear D. Trimming took 0 bases from V and 4 from J, leaving 18 bases between them. Germline CDR1 and CDR2: KGHDR and SFDVKD. This CDR3 is 18 amino acids long. The CDR3 DNA follows: TGTGCCACCAGTGATTTGATCACCTTTTTAGGACCGAATCAGCCCCAGCATTTT. The encoded protein is CATSDLITFLGPNQPQHF.

This chain joins TRBV7-2 and TRBJ1-1; 8 bases are shared with TRBD1. This CDR3 spans 16 amino acids. CDR1 is SGHTA and CDR2 is FQGNSA in the germline V gene. The V and J ends lost 5 bases and 5 bases, in that order; junction bases with no gene match: 13. The CDR3 here is CASSAPGTGGGTEAFF. CDR3 coding DNA: TGTGCCAGCAGCGCCCCCGGGACAGGCGGGGGGACTGAAGCTTTCTTT.

V gene TRBV28 combines with J gene TRBJ1-3; weak D call: TRBD1 (6 bases). This CDR3 has 15 amino acids. Germline V gene lookup returns CDR1 MDHEN and CDR2 SYDVKM. Trimming removed 6 bases at V and 2 bases at J, with 14 bases between. CDR3 sequence: CASRPGRGAGNTIYF. The CDR3 coding sequence is TGTGCCAGCAGGCCGGGGAGGGGGGCTGGAAACACCATATATTTT.

This chain links TRBV18 with TRBJ2-7, with 9 bases identical to TRBD2. With 3 bases clipped from V and 2 bases from J, the junction kept 2 bases outside the gene matches. This CDR3 spans 14 amino acids. Germline loops: CDR1 KGHSH, CDR2 LQKENI. The CDR3 DNA sequence: TGTGCCAGCTCACCGACTAGCGGTGCCTACGAGCAGTACTTC. Amino acids: CASSPTSGAYEQYF.

V and J are TRBV5-5 and TRBJ2-3, with TRBD1 as a possible D gene (5 bases). Trimming took off 4 bases at V and 3 bases at J, with 12 bases between the two ends. The CDR3 has 14 residues. Germline lookup yields CDR1 SGHKS and CDR2 YYEKEE (reference sequence). In DNA, the CDR3 is TGTGCCAGCAGCGCGATCCAGGGAACAGATACGCAGTATTTT. It is translated as CASSAIQGTDTQYF. Supplemented by reference TRBV5-5 and TRBJ2-3, the full variable domain reads DAGVTQSPTHLIKTRGQQVTLRCSPISGHKSVSWYQQVLGQGPQFIFQYYEKEERGRGNFPDRFSARQFPNYSSELNVNALLLGDSALYLCASSAIQGTDTQYFGPGTRLTVL.

The V gene is TRBV20-1, the J gene TRBJ2-2; D gene unclear. CDR3 length: 14 amino acids. CDR1 and CDR2 (germline): DFQATT, SNEGSKA (reference sequence). V shed 0 bases and J shed 3 bases, with 8 bases lying between them. The CDR3 region has the DNA TGCAGTGCTAGAGATAAGTGGGACACCGGGGAGCTGTTTTTT. Translated: CSARDKWDTGELFF.

The rearrangement joins TRBV7-2 to TRBJ1-1, with D unclear. The CDR3 spans 14 residues. The germline V gene encodes CDR1 SGHTA and CDR2 FQGNSA. The V gene lost 0 bases and the J gene lost 6 bases, with 11 bases spanning the gap. CDR3 loop: CASSLALMGSEAFF. CDR3 coding DNA: TGTGCCAGCAGCTTAGCGCTTATGGGGTCTGAAGCTTTCTTT.

The V gene is TRBV20-1, the J gene TRBJ2-4; TRBD2 matches at 8 bases. V was pared by 0 bases and J by 3 bases, with 7 bases of the junction left unmatched. Germline CDR1 reads DFQATT; CDR2 reads SNEGSKA (reference sequence). This CDR3 region has 16 residues. The CDR3 nucleotides are TGCAGTGCTAGAGATCATAAGGGACTAGGCAAAAACATTCAGTACTTC. Translation: CSARDHKGLGKNIQYF.

This CDR3 reads CASSYPGAQETQYF. The CDR3 region has the DNA TGTGCCAGCTCCTACCCCGGGGCCCAAGAGACCCAGTACTTC. This rearrangement joins TRBV5-6 to TRBJ2-5, with D perhaps assigned TRBD1 or TRBD2 (5 bases each). The germline V and J ends were trimmed by 7 bases and 1 base, with 14 bases remaining between them. The CDR3 totals 14 residues. Germline-derived CDR1 and CDR2 are SGHDT and YYEEEE.

This clonotype was observed a few times. The chain links TRBV5-1 to TRBJ2-2, with D unresolved. The CDR3 has 14 residues. V lost 0 bases and J lost 1, with 4 bases in between. From germline, CDR1 is SGHRS and CDR2 YFSETQ. The CDR3 coding sequence is TGCGCCAGCAGCTTGGCCCAGAACACCGGGGAGCTGTTTTTT. Translating it yields CASSLAQNTGELFF.

In its sample, this clonotype was seen a few times. The chain uses TRBV7-2 and TRBJ1-6; D unresolved. Looked up from germline, CDR1 is SGHTA and CDR2 is FQGNSA. The germline V and J ends were trimmed by 0 bases and 6 bases, with 12 bases remaining between them. The CDR3 runs 16 residues. The CDR3 protein is CASSLAFGSGNSPLHF. The CDR3 bases are TGTGCCAGCAGCTTAGCCTTTGGGAGTGGTAATTCACCCCTCCACTTT.

The chain links TRBV2 to TRBJ1-2, with D maybe TRBD1 (6 bases). Germline values: CDR1 SNHLY, CDR2 FYNNEI. The CDR3 covers 17 residues. V was cut by 4 bases and J by 5 bases, with 23 bases left in between. The CDR3 DNA reads TGTGCCAGCAGTGGCTTATCAACTCACCGGACAGATTATGGCTACACCTTC. Translating it yields CASSGLSTHRTDYGYTF.

This clonotype appeared a single time. The chain combines TRBV12-3 or TRBV12-4 with TRBJ2-2; maybe TRBD2 (5 bases). CDR3 length equals 15 residues. Trimming took off 6 bases at V and 2 bases at J, with 13 bases between the two ends. CDR3 region: CASSNRLANTGELFF. CDR3 sequence (DNA): TGTGCCAGCAGCAACCGCCTAGCCAACACCGGGGAGCTGTTTTTT.

A few counts support this clonotype. V usage is TRBV5-5 and J usage is TRBJ2-6; D gene ambiguous. CDR1 SGHKS and CDR2 YYEKEE come from the germline V gene (reference sequence). V lost 5 bases to trimming and J lost 2 bases, with 11 bases between them. The CDR3 has 15 amino acids. In DNA, the CDR3 is TGTGCCAGCAGGCTTGCCGGAGCTGGGGCCAACGTCCTGACTTTC. It is translated as CASRLAGAGANVLTF.

In its sample, this clonotype was seen a few times. V usage is TRBV12-3 or TRBV12-4 and J usage is TRBJ2-7; D might be TRBD2 (6 bases). This CDR3 contains 15 residues. Trimming left V 6 bases short and J 5 bases short, with 20 bases between. The CDR3 region is CASSPRIPGGDEQYF. The CDR3 region has the DNA TGTGCCAGCAGCCCCCGGATACCCGGGGGTGACGAGCAGTACTTC.

This clonotype was counted between two and nine times. This chain joins TRBV28 and TRBJ1-2; maybe TRBD1 (5 bases). With 6 bases removed from V and 2 bases from J, the gap between germline ends came to 10 bases. The germline gives CDR1 MDHEN, CDR2 SYDVKM. This CDR3 is built from 13 residues. The CDR3 DNA follows: TGTGCCAGCAGGGGGGTGCTAAACTATGGCTACACCTTC. Translating gives CASRGVLNYGYTF.

The rearrangement uses TRBV21-1 and TRBJ1-5; the table names TRBD1, a call not compared with the DNA. TRBV21-1 is assigned pseudogene status. This CDR3 is 11 amino acids long. CDR3 amino acids: CARKGVQPQHF. Here the CDR3 DNA reads TGTGCCAGAAAAGGGGTGCAGCCCCAGCATTTT.

This chain joins TRBV19 and TRBJ1-5; no clear D gene. CDR1 is LNHDA and CDR2 is SQIVND in the germline V gene (reference sequence). Trimming took 5 bases from V and 12 from J, leaving 11 bases between them. This CDR3 has 11 amino acids. The chain's CDR3 is CASSPGRIQHF. For the CDR3, the DNA is TGTGCCAGTAGTCCCGGACGGATCCAGCATTTT. The entire variable domain, with the rest obtained from reference TRBV19 and TRBJ1-5, is as follows: DGGITQSPKYLFRKEGQNVTLSCEQNLNHDAMYWYRQDPGQGLRLIYYSQIVNDFQKGDIAEGYSVSREKKESFPLTVTSAQKNPTAFYLCASSPGRIQHFGDGTRLSIL.

This clonotype has just a few counts. The V and J genes are TRBV9 and TRBJ1-5; tentatively, D is TRBD1 (6 bases). In germline, CDR1 is SGDLS, CDR2 YYNGEE. The V end lost 3 bases, the J end lost 3 bases, and 10 bases lay between the germline ends. CDR3 length: 14 amino acids. The CDR3 DNA is TGTGCCAGCAGCGAACAGGGTCCCAATCAGCCCCAGCATTTT. The encoded protein is CASSEQGPNQPQHF.

Only a few counts were recorded for this clonotype. V is TRBV11-2 and J is TRBJ2-5; D might be TRBD1 or TRBD2, each matching 6 bases. Trimming left V 2 bases short and J 2 bases short, with 21 bases between. This CDR3 is 18 amino acids long. CDR1 and CDR2 (germline): SGHAT, FQNNGV. The CDR3 coding sequence is TGTGCCAGCAGCTTATCTTTCCGGGGGCTAGCGCTTCAAGAGACCCAGTACTTC. Translating gives CASSLSFRGLALQETQYF.

The chain uses TRBV13 and TRBJ1-2; possibly TRBD1 for D (6 bases). V dropped 4 bases and J dropped 7 bases, with 10 bases sitting between them. Germline CDR1 PRHDT, CDR2 FYEKMQ (reference sequence). The CDR3 has 12 amino acids. The CDR3 region has the DNA TGTGCCAGCAGCTCAGGGGCTCCTGGCTACACCTTC. Protein product: CASSSGAPGYTF.

This clonotype occurred a few times. This chain uses TRBV20-1 with TRBJ2-3, with unresolved D. V lost 0 bases and J lost 4, with 11 bases in between. The CDR3 sequence is 14 residues long. The germline V gene has CDR1 DFQATT and CDR2 SNEGSKA (reference sequence). The CDR3 nucleotides read TGCAGTGCTAGAGACGAGTCAGGACCAGATACGCAGTATTTT. Residues: CSARDESGPDTQYF.